This T cell receptor (beta chain) was sequenced for a study of blood T cell repertoires in COVID-19. Repertoires were generated with immunoSEQ multiplex PCR, while TCRdb's copy carries only in-frame clones and drops some. Among some 300,000 clones listed, about 88% were seen once. The CDR3 has 14 amino acids. Trimming took off 0 bases at V and 5 bases at J, with 8 bases between the two ends. Germline loops: CDR1 MNHEY, CDR2 SVGAGI. Allocation to cohorts depended on clinical history reported by the participants. The study counted Cohort 3 donors as recovered given two negative PCRs, clearance, or symptom resolution.

Sequenced input: PBMCs or T cells enriched from blood (not recorded which). The V call is TRBV6-5, the J call TRBJ2-1, with D perhaps TRBD2 (5 bases). This receptor was taken from a woman between 40 and 50 years old who had recovered from COVID-19. DNA of the CDR3: TGTGCCAGCAGTTACTCCCGGGGTAACAATGAGCAGTTCTTC. Its protein product is CASSYSRGNNEQFF.